The 10 T cell receptor beta chains presented below share a single source sample, sequenced in a study of T cells in localized non-small cell lung cancer. The method was immunoSEQ multiplex PCR; TCRdb's version includes in-frame clones alone and lacks a portion of them. The sample includes tens of thousands of clones, 75% to 85% of them seen just once. The specimen comprised peripheral blood, sampled before any cancer treatment. These receptors were collected from a woman aged 40-75 years with stage I lung adenocarcinoma.

The chain uses TRBV20-1 and TRBJ1-1; D not resolved. CDR1 DFQATT and CDR2 SNEGSKA come from the germline V gene (reference sequence). The CDR3 loop spans 11 amino acids. V lost 6 bases to trimming and J lost 1 base, with 6 bases between them. Here the CDR3 DNA reads TGCAGTGCGCCGGGGAACACTGAAGCTTTCTTT. This codes for CSAPGNTEAFF.

This chain uses TRBV11-3 with TRBJ1-6; perhaps TRBD1 as D (5 bases). This CDR3 has 16 amino acids. The germline V gene has CDR1 SGHNT and CDR2 YENEEA. Between the trimmed V and J ends, which lost 3 bases and 7 bases, there was a span of 16 bases. DNA for the CDR3: TGTGCCAGCAGCTTTATGAATGTAAGGGGAAATTCACCCCTCCACTTT. Protein sequence: CASSFMNVRGNSPLHF.

This CDR3 is CASSHGTGHTDTQYF. The CDR3 nucleotides are TGCGCCAGCAGCCACGGGACAGGGCACACAGATACGCAGTATTTT. The chain is built from TRBV5-1 and TRBJ2-3; 9 nucleotides align to TRBD1. Germline V gene sequence: CDR1 SGHRS, CDR2 YFSETQ. The CDR3 is made up of 15 amino acids. V was pared by 4 bases and J by 2 bases, with 5 bases of the junction left unmatched.

This clone was recorded only once. This rearrangement joins TRBV21-1 to TRBJ1-4. TRBV21-1 is a pseudogene. The CDR3 totals 17 residues. This CDR3 is CASSKTRRATGGEKLFF. The CDR3 DNA reads as TGTGCCAGCAGCAAAACGCGCCGGGCCACTGGCGGTGAAAAACTGTTTTTT.

The V call is TRBV6-1, the J call TRBJ1-5; D may be TRBD1 (5 bases). Between the trimmed V and J ends, which lost 5 bases and 7 bases, there was a span of 12 bases. Germline V gene sequence: CDR1 MNHNS, CDR2 SASEGT. This CDR3 has 13 amino acids. CDR3 region: CASSPLWDQPQHF. CDR3 sequence (DNA): TGTGCCAGCAGTCCCCTGTGGGACCAGCCCCAGCATTTT.

The chain is built from TRBV19 and TRBJ1-3, with TRBD1 matching 7 bases. The CDR3 covers 15 residues. CDR1 and CDR2 from the germline V gene are LNHDA and SQIVND (reference sequence). The junction had 10 bases not matched to a gene; V was cut back by 7 bases and J by 4 bases. The chain's CDR3 is CASTQGGFRGNTIYF. The DNA of the CDR3 is TGTGCCAGTACCCAGGGGGGGTTTCGAGGAAACACCATATATTTT.

This clone was picked up a small number of times. The rearrangement uses TRBV19 and TRBJ1-4, with TRBD1 as a possible D gene (5 bases). Per the germline V gene, CDR1 is LNHDA and CDR2 is SQIVND (reference sequence). V dropped 1 base and J dropped 8 bases, with 14 bases sitting between them. The CDR3 runs 15 residues. The CDR3 DNA follows: TGTGCCAGTAGTATAGTCAGGGACGGGAAGGAAAAACTGTTTTTT. This gives the protein CASSIVRDGKEKLFF.

There are a few counts of this clone. V usage is TRBV30 and J usage is TRBJ1-2, with 8 bases that match TRBD1. The V gene end was trimmed by 2 bases and the J gene end by 2 bases; junction bases not matched to a gene: 4. CDR1 GTSNPN and CDR2 SVGIG come from the germline V gene (reference sequence). The CDR3 is made up of 14 amino acids. The DNA for the CDR3 is TGTGCCTGGAGTAAGGGACAGGTGAACTATGGCTACACCTTC. Protein sequence: CAWSKGQVNYGYTF.

This clone counts as medium-sized. The V gene is TRBV2, the J gene TRBJ1-2; D gene unclear. The length of the CDR3 is 14 residues. V lost 6 bases to trimming and J lost 6 bases, with 17 bases between them. Per germline, CDR1 SNHLY and CDR2 FYNNEI. The CDR3 here is CASSSGPSLNGYTF. The DNA for the CDR3 is TGTGCCAGCAGCTCAGGACCTTCCCTCAATGGCTACACCTTC.

V usage is TRBV7-2 and J usage is TRBJ2-1; D might be TRBD1 (5 bases). Germline CDR1 reads SGHTA; CDR2 reads FQGNSA. V was pared by 0 bases and J by 6 bases, with 9 bases between. The length of the CDR3 is 14 residues. The CDR3 nucleotides are TGTGCCAGCAGCTTAGCTTTGCAGGGCAATGAGCAGTTCTTC. Protein: CASSLALQGNEQFF.